This T cell receptor (beta chain) was identified in a study of cytomegalovirus exposure and HLA in healthy donors. Study outcomes and limitations: The authors assumed roughly uniform sequencing depth across donors for presence/absence analyses. No immune exposure information besides CMV serostatus was available. Later examination showed HLA-associated TCR beta chains had greater clonal expansion than equally common others.

Healthy bone marrow donors supplied every sample. The PCR contained 60 Vbeta and 13 Jbeta primers. Sequencing used immunoSEQ multiplex PCR; TCRdb keeps in-frame clones, though not all of them. Counted here are around 250,000 clones, approximately 81% occurring once; the ten biggest clones make up less than 8.5%. Looked up from germline, CDR1 is LGHNT and CDR2 is FRNRAP. This CDR3 spans 16 amino acids. J was trimmed by 5 bases and V by 3 bases; bases with no gene match: 9. This clone was seen a handful of times. The antigen is undetermined. This clonotype originated in a woman aged 60 to 75 in good health and CMV-seropositive. The sample comprised PBMCs. This rearrangement joins TRBV12-5 to TRBJ1-1; 10 nucleotides align to TRBD1. For the CDR3, the DNA is TGTGCTAGTGGTTTCCCAAGAGGACAGGGGGGTACTGAAGCTTTCTTT. Translated, it gives CASGFPRGQGGTEAFF.